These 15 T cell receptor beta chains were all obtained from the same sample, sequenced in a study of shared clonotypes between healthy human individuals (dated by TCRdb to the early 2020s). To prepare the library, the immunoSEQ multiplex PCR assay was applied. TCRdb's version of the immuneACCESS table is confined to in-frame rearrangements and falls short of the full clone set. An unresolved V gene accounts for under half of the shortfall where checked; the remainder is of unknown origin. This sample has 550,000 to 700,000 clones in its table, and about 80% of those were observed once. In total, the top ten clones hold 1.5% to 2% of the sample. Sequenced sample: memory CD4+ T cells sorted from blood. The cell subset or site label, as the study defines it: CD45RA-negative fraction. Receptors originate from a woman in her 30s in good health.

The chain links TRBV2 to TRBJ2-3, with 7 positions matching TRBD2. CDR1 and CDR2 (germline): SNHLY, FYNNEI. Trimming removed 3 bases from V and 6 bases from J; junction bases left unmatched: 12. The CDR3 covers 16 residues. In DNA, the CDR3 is TGTGCCAGCAGTGAGATAAGGGAGGGCGGTACGGATACGCAGTATTTT. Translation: CASSEIREGGTDTQYF.

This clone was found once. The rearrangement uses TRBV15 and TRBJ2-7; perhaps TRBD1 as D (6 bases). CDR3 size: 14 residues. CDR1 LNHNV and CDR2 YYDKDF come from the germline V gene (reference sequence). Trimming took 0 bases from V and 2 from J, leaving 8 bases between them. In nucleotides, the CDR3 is TGTGCCACCAGCAGAGATCCAGGGGCCTACGAGCAGTACTTC. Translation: CATSRDPGAYEQYF.

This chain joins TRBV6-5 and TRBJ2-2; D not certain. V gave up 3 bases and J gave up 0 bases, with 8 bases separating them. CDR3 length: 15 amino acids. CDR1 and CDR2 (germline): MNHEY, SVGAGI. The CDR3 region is CASSYQAPNTGELFF. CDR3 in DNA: TGTGCCAGCAGTTATCAGGCCCCGAACACCGGGGAGCTGTTTTTT.

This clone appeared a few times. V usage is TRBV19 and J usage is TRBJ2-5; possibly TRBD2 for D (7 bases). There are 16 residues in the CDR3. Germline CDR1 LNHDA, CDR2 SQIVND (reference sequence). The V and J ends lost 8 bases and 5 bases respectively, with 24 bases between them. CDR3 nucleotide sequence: TGTGCCAGTGCCGCCTTGGAGGGGGGGAGCGGCGAGACCCAGTACTTC. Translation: CASAALEGGSGETQYF.

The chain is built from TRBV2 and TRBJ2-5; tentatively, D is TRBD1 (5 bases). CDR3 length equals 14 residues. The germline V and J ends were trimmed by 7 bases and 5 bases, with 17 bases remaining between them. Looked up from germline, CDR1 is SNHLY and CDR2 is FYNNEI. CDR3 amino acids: CASIRIGVEETQYF. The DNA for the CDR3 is TGTGCCAGCATCAGAATAGGGGTTGAGGAGACCCAGTACTTC.

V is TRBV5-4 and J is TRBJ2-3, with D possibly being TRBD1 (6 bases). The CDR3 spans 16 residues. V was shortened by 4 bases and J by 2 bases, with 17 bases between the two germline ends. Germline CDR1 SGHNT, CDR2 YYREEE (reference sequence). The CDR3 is CASSISPGTYTDTQYF. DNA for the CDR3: TGTGCCAGCAGCATCTCCCCCGGGACATACACAGATACGCAGTATTTT.

The CDR3 bases are TGCGCCGCAGGGGGCGGGGCAATGAACACTGAAGCTTTCTTT. It yields the protein CAAGGGAMNTEAFF. V usage is TRBV10-1 and J usage is TRBJ1-1; TRBD1 aligns across 8 bases. This CDR3 spans 14 amino acids. Germline V gene lookup returns CDR1 WNHNN and CDR2 SYGVQD (reference sequence). Losses at the gene ends were 11 bases for V and 0 bases for J; bases not matched to a gene: 8.

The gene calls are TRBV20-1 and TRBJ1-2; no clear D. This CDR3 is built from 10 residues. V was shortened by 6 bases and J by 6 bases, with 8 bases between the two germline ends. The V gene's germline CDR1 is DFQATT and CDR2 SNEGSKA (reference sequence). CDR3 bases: TGCAGTGCAGCGCCACATGGCTACACCTTC. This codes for CSAAPHGYTF.

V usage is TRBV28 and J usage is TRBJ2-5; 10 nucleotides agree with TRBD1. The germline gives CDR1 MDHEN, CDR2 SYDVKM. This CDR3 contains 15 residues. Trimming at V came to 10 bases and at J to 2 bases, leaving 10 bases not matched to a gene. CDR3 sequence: CATRFRGQGQETQYF. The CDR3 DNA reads TGTGCCACCCGATTCCGGGGACAGGGGCAAGAGACCCAGTACTTC.

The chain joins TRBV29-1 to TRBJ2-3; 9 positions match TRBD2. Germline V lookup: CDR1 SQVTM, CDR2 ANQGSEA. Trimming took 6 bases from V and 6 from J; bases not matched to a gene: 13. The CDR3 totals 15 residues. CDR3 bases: TGCAGCGTGGAACTTAGCGGGAGAATGGAGGATACGCAGTATTTT. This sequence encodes CSVELSGRMEDTQYF.

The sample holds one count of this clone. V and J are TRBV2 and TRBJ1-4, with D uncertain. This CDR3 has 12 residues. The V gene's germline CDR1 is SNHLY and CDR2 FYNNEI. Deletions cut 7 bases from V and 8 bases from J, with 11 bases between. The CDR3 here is CASKRGREKLFF. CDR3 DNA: TGTGCCAGCAAAAGAGGGCGGGAAAAACTGTTTTTT.

The CDR3 DNA reads as TGTGCCAGCAGTACAGATACCGCCGGGTGGGAGCAGTACTTC. It is translated as CASSTDTAGWEQYF. This chain connects TRBV6-6 to TRBJ2-7; D remains ambiguous. The CDR3 totals 14 residues. In germline, CDR1 is MNHNY, CDR2 SVGAGI (reference sequence). Trimming cost V 5 bases and J 7 bases, with 18 bases left between them.

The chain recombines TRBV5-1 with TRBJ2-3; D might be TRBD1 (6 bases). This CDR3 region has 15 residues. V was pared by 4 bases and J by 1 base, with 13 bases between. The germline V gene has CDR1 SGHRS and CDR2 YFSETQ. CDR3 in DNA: TGCGCCAGCAGCAAGGGACAAGGAGGCACAGATACGCAGTATTTT. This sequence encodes CASSKGQGGTDTQYF.

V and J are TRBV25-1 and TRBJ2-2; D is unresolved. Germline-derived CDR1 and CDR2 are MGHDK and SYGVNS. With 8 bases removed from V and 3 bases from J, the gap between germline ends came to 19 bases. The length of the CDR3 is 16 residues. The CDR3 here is CASERGVHWDTGELFF. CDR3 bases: TGTGCCAGCGAAAGAGGCGTACACTGGGACACCGGGGAGCTGTTTTTT.

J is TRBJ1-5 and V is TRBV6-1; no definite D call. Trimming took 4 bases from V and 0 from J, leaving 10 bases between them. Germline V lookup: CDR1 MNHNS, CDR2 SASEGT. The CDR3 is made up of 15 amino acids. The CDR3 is CASSGGMGSNQPQHF. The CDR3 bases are TGTGCCAGCAGTGGCGGAATGGGTAGCAATCAGCCCCAGCATTTT.